This T cell receptor beta chain was identified during a study of blood T cell repertoires in COVID-19. This clone was found a few times. Sequencing used immunoSEQ multiplex PCR; TCRdb keeps in-frame clones, though not all of them. The repertoire includes 140,000 to 150,000 clones, roughly three quarters of them detected once, and roughly 8.6% sits in the top ten. Trimming cost V 2 bases and J 7 bases; bases outside gene matches: 5. Per the germline V gene, CDR1 is SGHTA and CDR2 is FQGTGA. There are 15 residues in the CDR3. The TCR sequence derives from a man aged 50-60 years with active or convalescent COVID-19. The specimen was peripheral blood. The chain couples TRBV7-3 to TRBJ2-2; 9 nucleotides agree with TRBD2. The CDR3 spells CASSLVGLAGGELFF. The CDR3 DNA reads TGTGCCAGCAGCTTAGTGGGACTAGCTGGCGGGGAGCTGTTTTTT.